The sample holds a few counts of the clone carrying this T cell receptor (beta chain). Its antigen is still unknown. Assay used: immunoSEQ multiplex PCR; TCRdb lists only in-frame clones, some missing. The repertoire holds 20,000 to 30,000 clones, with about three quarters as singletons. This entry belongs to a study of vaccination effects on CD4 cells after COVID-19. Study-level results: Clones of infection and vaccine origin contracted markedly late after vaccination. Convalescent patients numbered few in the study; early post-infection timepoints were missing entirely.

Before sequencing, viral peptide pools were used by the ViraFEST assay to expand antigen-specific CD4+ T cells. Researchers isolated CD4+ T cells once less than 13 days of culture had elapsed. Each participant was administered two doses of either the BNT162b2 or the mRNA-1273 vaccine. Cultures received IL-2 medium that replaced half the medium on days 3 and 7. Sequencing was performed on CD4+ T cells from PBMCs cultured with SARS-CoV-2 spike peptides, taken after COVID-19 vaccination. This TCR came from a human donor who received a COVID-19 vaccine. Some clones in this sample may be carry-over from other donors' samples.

CDR3 in amino acids: CASSPRRGWDSPLHF. The CDR3 region has the DNA TGTGCCAGCTCACCACGTCGGGGCTGGGATTCACCCCTCCACTTT. The genes are TRBV18 and TRBJ1-6, with a tentative D call TRBD1 (5 bases). Germline values: CDR1 KGHSH, CDR2 LQKENI. Trimming cost V 1 base and J 8 bases, with 12 bases left between them. The CDR3 loop spans 15 amino acids.